A single T cell receptor (beta chain) is shown here with its context. This sample stems from a study of PD-L1 blockade in urothelial cancer. For the study at large: Blood analysis occurred 3 weeks (second dose) and 6 weeks after treatment start.

Per germline, CDR1 MNHNS and CDR2 SASEGT. The CDR3 is made up of 12 amino acids. Trimming cost V 10 bases and J 5 bases; bases outside gene matches: 5. Data came from immunoSEQ multiplex PCR; TCRdb stores just in-frame clones and leaves some out. Among roughly 60,000 clones listed, approximately 80% were seen once. This TCR derives from an older man with urothelial cancer. This chain links TRBV6-1 with TRBJ2-5; TRBD1 aligns across 9 bases. The sequencing used PBMCs, collected around atezolizumab (anti-PD-L1) treatment. CDR3 in amino acids: CAIRDREETQYF. The CDR3 coding sequence is TGTGCCATCCGGGACAGGGAGGAGACCCAGTACTTC.